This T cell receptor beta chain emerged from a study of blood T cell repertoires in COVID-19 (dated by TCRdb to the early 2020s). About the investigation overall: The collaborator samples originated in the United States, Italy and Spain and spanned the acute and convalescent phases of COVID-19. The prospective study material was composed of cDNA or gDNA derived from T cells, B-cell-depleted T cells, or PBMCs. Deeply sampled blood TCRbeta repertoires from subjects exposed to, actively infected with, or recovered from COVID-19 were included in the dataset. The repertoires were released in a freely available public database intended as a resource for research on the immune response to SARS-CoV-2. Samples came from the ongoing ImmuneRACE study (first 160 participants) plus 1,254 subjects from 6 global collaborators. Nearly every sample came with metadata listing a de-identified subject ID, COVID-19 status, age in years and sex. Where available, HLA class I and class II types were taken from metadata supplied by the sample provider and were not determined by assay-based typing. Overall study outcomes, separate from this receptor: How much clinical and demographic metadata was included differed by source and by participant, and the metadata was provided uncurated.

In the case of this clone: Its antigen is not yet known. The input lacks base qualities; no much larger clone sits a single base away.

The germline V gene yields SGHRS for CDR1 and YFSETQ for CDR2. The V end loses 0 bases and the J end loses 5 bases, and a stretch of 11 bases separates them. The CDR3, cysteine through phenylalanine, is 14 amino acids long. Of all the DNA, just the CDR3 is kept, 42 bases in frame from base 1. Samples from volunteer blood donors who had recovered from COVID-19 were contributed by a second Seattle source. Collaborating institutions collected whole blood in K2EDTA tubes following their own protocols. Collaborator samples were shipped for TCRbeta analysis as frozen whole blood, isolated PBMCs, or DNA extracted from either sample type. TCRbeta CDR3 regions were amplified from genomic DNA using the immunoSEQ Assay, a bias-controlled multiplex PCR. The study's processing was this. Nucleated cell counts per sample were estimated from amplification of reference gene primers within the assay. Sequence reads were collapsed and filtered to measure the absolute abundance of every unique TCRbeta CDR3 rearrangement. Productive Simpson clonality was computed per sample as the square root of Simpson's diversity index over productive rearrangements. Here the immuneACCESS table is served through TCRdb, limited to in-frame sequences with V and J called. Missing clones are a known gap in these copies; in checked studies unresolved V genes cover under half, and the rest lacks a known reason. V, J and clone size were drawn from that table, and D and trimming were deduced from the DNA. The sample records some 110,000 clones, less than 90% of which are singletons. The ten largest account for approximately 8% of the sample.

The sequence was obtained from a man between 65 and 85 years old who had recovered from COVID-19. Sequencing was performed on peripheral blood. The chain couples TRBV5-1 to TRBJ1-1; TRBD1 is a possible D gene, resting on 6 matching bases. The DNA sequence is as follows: TGCGCCAGCAGCTTGGGTAACAGGGAAACTGAAGCTTTCTTT. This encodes CASSLGNRETEAFF.